A selection of T cell receptor beta chains follows, all from one sample in a study of radiation and T cells in renal cell carcinoma. Repertoires were generated with immunoSEQ multiplex PCR, while TCRdb's copy carries only in-frame clones and drops some. The data contain some 150,000 clones, roughly 87% of them seen just once; the ten biggest clones take up 10% to 15%. The source was blood, collected from a patient whose treatment included radiotherapy and nephrectomy. Receptor source: a woman between 45 and 60 years old with renal cell carcinoma. CDR3s include the opening cysteine and the closing phenylalanine or tryptophan. A D gene is named only where the DNA matches it firmly. Expanded clones get a size class; other rows say once, few or many, or leave the size out.

v_gene,abundance,j_gene,d_gene,CDR3aa,CDR3nt
TRBV6-5,.,TRBJ2-7,.,CASSGGDRPTYEQYF,TGTGCCAGCAGTGGGGGGGACAGGCCAACCTACGAGCAGTACTTC
TRBV9,.,TRBJ2-1,.,CASSVDGGSSYNEQFF,TGTGCCAGCAGCGTAGATGGGGGAAGCTCCTACAATGAGCAGTTCTTC
TRBV7-2,once,TRBJ2-3,TRBD1,CASSKGTGFTDTQYF,TGTGCCAGCAGCAAAGGGACAGGGTTCACAGATACGCAGTATTTT
TRBV18,few,TRBJ1-1,.,CASSPIGANTEAFF,TGTGCCAGCTCACCAATAGGGGCGAACACTGAAGCTTTCTTT
TRBV7-8,.,TRBJ1-5,TRBD1,CASSFWDRDGNQPQHF,TGTGCCAGCAGCTTCTGGGACAGGGATGGCAATCAGCCCCAGCATTTT
TRBV9,.,TRBJ1-3,.,CASSVQGIGNTIYF,TGTGCCAGCAGCGTACAGGGAATTGGAAACACCATATATTTT
TRBV25-1,.,TRBJ1-6,TRBD1,CASSQTGGGSPLHF,TGTGCCAGCAGCCAGACAGGGGGCGGTTCACCCCTCCACTTT
TRBV25-1,.,TRBJ1-2,.,CASSEHPLGYGYTF,TGTGCCAGCAGTGAACACCCCTTAGGGTATGGCTACACCTTC
TRBV14,.,TRBJ1-1,.,CASSPLTVNTEAFF,TGTGCCAGCAGCCCTCTGACAGTGAACACTGAAGCTTTCTTT
TRBV7-9,once,TRBJ2-7,TRBD1,CASSLTQGKYEQYF,TGTGCCAGCAGCCTAACACAGGGGAAGTACGAGCAGTACTTC
TRBV5-1,.,TRBJ2-3,.,CASSLERLGTDTQYF,TGCGCCAGCAGCTTGGAACGACTAGGCACAGATACGCAGTATTTT